This T cell receptor (beta chain) stems from a study of T cells in Graves' hyperthyroidism and ophthalmopathy (dated by TCRdb to between 2018 and 2021). With regard to the full study: Peripheral blood samples were taken at the time of initial diagnosis, prior to any treatment. After blood sampling, hyperthyroidism patients were treated with methimazole at a starting dose of 30 mg daily, and ophthalmopathy patients were treated with high-dose intravenous methylprednisolone. In several Graves' hyperthyroidism patients, the study also compared T-cell repertoires from thyroid tissue with T-cell repertoires from blood. According to the paper, TCR Vbeta CDR3 sequencing was carried out on 135 peripheral blood samples, which came from 40 to 45 ophthalmopathy, around 74 hyperthyroidism and some 17 progressor patients. Prospective prediction of ophthalmopathy was tested in an independent validation cohort consisting of 18 to 20 hyperthyroidism patients and over 15 patients who later progressed to ophthalmopathy. The approximately 100 discovery patients were randomly split 7:3 into training and test sets. A discovery cohort of around 100 patients, roughly 40 with Graves' ophthalmopathy and approximately 55 with stable Graves' hyperthyroidism, was used to find distinguishing TCR V-J signatures.

The CDR3 numbers 16 residues from cysteine through phenylalanine. Of all the DNA, just the CDR3 is kept, 48 bases in frame from base 1. At the junction V is shortened by 1 base and J by 6 bases, with 18 bases in between. CDR1 and CDR2, looked up from the germline V gene (reference sequence), are LGHDT and YNNKEL. For this clonotype: What antigen it recognizes has not been identified. No per-base quality is available; no much larger clone lies one base away.

General conclusions and limits of the study: Ophthalmopathy was separated from stable hyperthyroidism by a 13 V-J signature model, with over 85% sensitivity and around 81% specificity obtained in cross-validation and 80%/75% obtained in testing. Sample size was not statistically predetermined, and blinding of investigators to group allocation was not performed. Most expanded thyroid clonotypes (frequency above 0.001) were also found in blood, which suggests that blood repertoires may mirror thyroid immune responses. In validation, the model predicted progression to ophthalmopathy with 65% to 71% sensitivity and approximately 74% specificity, a median of 6.5 months before onset.

Hyperthyroidism patients were aged 18 to 65 years and newly diagnosed, with disease duration of less than 2 months. The study excluded patients with uncontrolled infections, other autoimmune diseases, pregnancy or lactation. Diagnoses relied on clinical symptoms, serum thyroxine and TRAb, thyroid ultrasound and orbital computed tomography. Blood from progressor patients was collected at the time of first diagnosis with hyperthyroidism, before any ophthalmopathy symptoms had appeared. Ficoll-Paque density gradient centrifugation was used to isolate PBMCs from approximately 11 ml of fresh peripheral blood. Patients classed as progressors first received a Graves' hyperthyroidism diagnosis and then went on to develop ophthalmopathy during follow-up. Total RNA was extracted with Trizol reagent, and quality was checked on an Agilent 2100 Bioanalyzer. The TCR beta CDR3 regions were amplified from RNA transcripts. For the first round of RT-PCR on the TCR CDR3, the HTBI primer set was used together with the Qiagen OneStep RT-PCR kit. Libraries were constructed in a second round of multiplex PCR, after which size selection and purification were carried out. Paired-end sequencing of the libraries was performed with 100 bp reads on an Illumina HiSeq2000. For the original study's pipeline: SOAPnuke was used to process the raw data, throwing out any read that contained adapters or uncalled bases, had a mean Phred below 15, or lacked an exact constant-primer or identifier match. High-quality paired reads were merged using COPE v1.2.5, and each unique nucleotide sequence was defined as a clonotype. MiTCR v1.1 was used to align clonotypes to the IMGT TRBV, TRBD and TRBJ reference segments. The analysis included only V-J combinations with a frequency above 0.0001, which together covered around 99% of the repertoires. The TCS score was defined as F50 (clonal expansion) divided by E x V (chaos), with BLOSUM62-based TCRdist calculated between CDR3 peptides within each V-J. Welch's t-statistics and random forest reduced several hundred V-J features to 10 to 15, which were used in a naive Bayes classifier (R e1071). TCRdb passed the public sequencing reads through fastp at Q25 and MiXCR, retaining productive beta sequences. Each record represents a unique CDR3 protein, reported with the most common genes and DNA among its rows. These V and J calls originate from TCRdb's pipeline instead of the authors' own analysis. This sample lists under 750,000 distinct CDR3 sequences; around 20% were detected once. The top ten constitute 16% of the sample.

This TCR was recovered from a woman aged 50 to 60 with Graves' hyperthyroidism that later progressed to Graves' ophthalmopathy. The sequenced sample was blood. This chain joins TRBV3-1 to TRBJ1-2; confidence is insufficient to name the D gene. The CDR3 has the sequence CASSQVDEGWRDGYTF. The nucleotide sequence is given as TGTGCCAGCAGCCAAGTGGATGAGGGCTGGCGAGATGGCTACACCTTC. The full variable domain, completed from the reference TRBV3-1 and TRBJ1-2 proteins outside the CDR3, reads DTAVSQTPKYLVTQMGNDKSIKCEQNLGHDTMYWYKQDSKKFLKIMFSYNNKELIINETVPNRFSPKSPDKAHLNLHINSLELGDSAVYFCASSQVDEGWRDGYTFGSGTRLTVV.